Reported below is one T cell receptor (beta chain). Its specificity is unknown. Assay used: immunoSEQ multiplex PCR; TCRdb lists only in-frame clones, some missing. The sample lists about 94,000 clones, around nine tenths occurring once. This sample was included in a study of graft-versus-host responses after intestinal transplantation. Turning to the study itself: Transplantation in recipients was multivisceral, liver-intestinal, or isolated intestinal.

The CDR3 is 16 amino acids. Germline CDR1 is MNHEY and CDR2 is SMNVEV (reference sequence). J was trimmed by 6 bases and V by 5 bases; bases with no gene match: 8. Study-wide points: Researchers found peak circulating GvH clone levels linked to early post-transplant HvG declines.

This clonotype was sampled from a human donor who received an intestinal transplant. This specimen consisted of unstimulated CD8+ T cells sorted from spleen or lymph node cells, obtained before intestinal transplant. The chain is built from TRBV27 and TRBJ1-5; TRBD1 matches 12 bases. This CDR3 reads CASSPGTGGSAQPQHF. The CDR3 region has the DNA TGTGCCAGCAGTCCCGGGACAGGGGGCTCGGCTCAGCCCCAGCATTTT.